The 14 T cell receptor beta chains below were found in one sample sequenced in a study of blood T cells in healthy people across ages (dated by TCRdb to between 2015 and 2016). Receptor libraries were prepared by 5' RACE. Sequencing was performed on an Illumina HiSeq 2500. The second PCR ran for about 6 to 11 cycles and used a J-beta primer mix along with a sample-barcoded 5' primer. TCRdb reprocessed the public reads (quality trimming at Q25 with fastp, clone calling with MiXCR) and kept in-frame beta chains. All rows with the same CDR3 protein become a single entry with the most common DNA and genes. Present in this sample are hundreds of thousands of distinct CDR3 sequences, approximately 52% of which were seen just once. The ten largest clones add up to roughly 14% of the sample. Sequencing was carried out using blood. Source of these receptors: a woman older than 75 in good health.

This chain connects TRBV27 to TRBJ2-7; no firm D call. V lost 7 bases to trimming and J lost 0 bases, with 10 bases between them. Germline loops: CDR1 MNHEY, CDR2 SMNVEV (reference sequence). This CDR3 region has 13 residues. The CDR3 region has the DNA TGTGCCAGCAAGTCGGGCAGCTCCTACGAGCAGTACTTC. Protein product: CASKSGSSYEQYF.

The chain employs TRBV28 and TRBJ2-3; 8 positions match TRBD2. CDR3 size: 15 residues. V dropped 5 bases and J dropped 1; count of bases not matched to a gene: 5. Per the germline V gene, CDR1 is MDHEN and CDR2 is SYDVKM. The CDR3 DNA follows: TGTGCCAGCAGTACTCCGGGACTAGGCACAGATACGCAGTATTTT. It yields the protein CASSTPGLGTDTQYF.

This CDR3 reads CASSRQATYNEQFF. The CDR3 DNA sequence: TGTGCCAGCAGCCGACAGGCCACCTACAATGAGCAGTTCTTC. This chain connects TRBV6-2 or TRBV6-3 to TRBJ2-1; D may be TRBD1 (6 bases). This CDR3 spans 14 amino acids. V was trimmed by 6 bases and J by 2 bases, leaving 11 bases between them. Germline values: CDR1 MNHEY, CDR2 SVGEGT.

The gene calls are TRBV6-1 and TRBJ2-5; 10 positions match TRBD2. Germline V gene data show CDR1 as MNHNS and CDR2 as SASEGT. This CDR3 is 17 amino acids long. V shed 8 bases and J 2 bases; nucleotides not matched to a gene: 14. The chain's CDR3 is CASCHGCELAGQETQYF. The CDR3 bases are TGTGCCAGCTGCCACGGTTGTGAACTAGCGGGGCAAGAGACCCAGTACTTC.

This chain joins TRBV15 and TRBJ1-2, with D unresolved. The V gene's germline CDR1 is LNHNV and CDR2 YYDKDF (reference sequence). This CDR3 is 15 amino acids long. The V end lost 0 bases, the J end lost 1 base, and 9 bases lay between the germline ends. The CDR3 here is CATSRDPSNNYGYTF. As DNA, the CDR3 is TGTGCCACCAGCAGAGATCCGTCAAATAACTATGGCTACACCTTC.

The V and J genes are TRBV7-9 and TRBJ2-1, with 8 bases that match TRBD2. Germline trimming cut 5 bases from V and 8 bases from J; bases unmatched to any gene: 17. Germline V gives CDR1 SEHNR, CDR2 FQNEAQ (reference sequence). The CDR3 totals 17 residues. The CDR3 coding sequence is TGTGCCAGCAGCCAAGGGTTTAGCGGGATATCTGTGGATGAGCAGTTCTTC. Its protein product is CASSQGFSGISVDEQFF.

Remarks on this clonotype: A much bigger clone sits one base away, suggesting this may be a read error. V usage is TRBV12-3 or TRBV12-4 and J usage is TRBJ2-5; no reliable D call. The CDR3 consists of 13 residues. Trimming stripped 5 bases from V and 3 bases from J, with 10 bases between. The CDR3 region is CASSTRRKETQYF. The CDR3 DNA follows: TGTGCCAGCAGTACCAGGAGAAAAGAGACCCAGTACTTC.

This chain joins TRBV10-3 and TRBJ2-7, with 11 bases aligning to TRBD2. V lost 9 bases and J lost 2; bases outside the gene matches: 15. Germline lookup yields CDR1 ENHRY and CDR2 SYGVKD. This CDR3 has 17 amino acids. Here the CDR3 reads CAIPDPTGTSGTYEQYF. DNA of the CDR3: TGTGCCATTCCCGACCCAACCGGGACTAGCGGTACCTACGAGCAGTACTTC.

The chain joins TRBV7-2 to TRBJ2-7, with no clear D. Deletions cut 6 bases from V and 0 bases from J, with 12 bases between. The CDR3 totals 14 residues. Germline loops: CDR1 SGHTA, CDR2 FQGNSA. As DNA, the CDR3 is TGTGCCAGCAGTCGGACCAGGAGCTCCTACGAGCAGTACTTC. Encoded protein: CASSRTRSSYEQYF.

The CDR3 coding sequence is TGTGCCAGCAGCCTTGACGAGGCCGGGGACGAGCAGTACTTC. Amino acids: CASSLDEAGDEQYF. The chain joins TRBV4-2 to TRBJ2-5; weak D call: TRBD2 (5 bases). The end of the DNA fits TRBJ2-7 better, so the J call may be wrong. The germline V gene encodes CDR1 LGHNA and CDR2 YNFKEQ. CDR3 length equals 14 residues.

The sample holds one count of this clonotype. The V and J genes are TRBV6-6 and TRBJ2-3, with 10 nucleotides matching TRBD1. CDR3 length: 13 residues. With V trimmed by 7 bases and J by 6 bases, 4 bases remained unmatched. Germline CDR1 and CDR2: MNHNY and SVGAGI (reference sequence). The CDR3 DNA follows: TGTGCCAGCAAAGACAGGGGGCTTGATACGCAGTATTTT. Translated, it gives CASKDRGLDTQYF.

The J gene is TRBJ1-2, the V gene TRBV4-3; TRBD1 agrees at 9 bases. The junction had 6 bases not matched to a gene; V was cut back by 4 bases and J by 3 bases. Germline-derived CDR1 and CDR2 are LGHNA and YSLEER. This CDR3 spans 15 amino acids. This chain's CDR3 is CASSRITGGDYGYTF. CDR3 nucleotide sequence: TGCGCCAGCAGCCGGATAACAGGGGGCGACTATGGCTACACCTTC.

Note on this clonotype: A much bigger clone sits one base away, suggesting this may be a read error. The rearrangement joins TRBV9 to TRBJ2-5; 9 bases agree with TRBD2. Looked up from germline, CDR1 is SGDLS and CDR2 is YYNGEE. CDR3 size: 17 residues. CDR3 region: CASNVGSGGIGSETQYF. In nucleotides, the CDR3 is TGTGCCAGCAACGTAGGGAGCGGGGGGATCGGTTCAGAGACCCAGTACTTC.

This chain connects TRBV20-1 to TRBJ2-3, with D uncertain. Per germline, CDR1 DFQATT and CDR2 SNEGSKA (reference sequence). The V end lost 3 bases, the J end lost 6 bases, and 16 bases lay between the germline ends. The CDR3 loop spans 14 amino acids. The CDR3 DNA is TGCAGTGCTAGTAGGGTCGGAGTGGTGGATACGCAGTATTTT. Translating it yields CSASRVGVVDTQYF.